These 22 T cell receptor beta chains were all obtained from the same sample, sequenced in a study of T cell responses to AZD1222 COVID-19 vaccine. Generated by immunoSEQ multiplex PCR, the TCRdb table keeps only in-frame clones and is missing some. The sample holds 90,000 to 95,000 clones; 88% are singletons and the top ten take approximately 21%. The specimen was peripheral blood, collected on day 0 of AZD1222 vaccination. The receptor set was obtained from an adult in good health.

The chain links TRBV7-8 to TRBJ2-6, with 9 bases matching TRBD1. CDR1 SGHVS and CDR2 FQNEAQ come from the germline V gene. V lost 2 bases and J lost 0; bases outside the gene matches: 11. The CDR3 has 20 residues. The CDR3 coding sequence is TGTGCCAGCAGCTTAAGCTACTCCGGGACAGGGTTCTCTGGGGCCAACGTCCTGACTTTC. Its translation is CASSLSYSGTGFSGANVLTF.

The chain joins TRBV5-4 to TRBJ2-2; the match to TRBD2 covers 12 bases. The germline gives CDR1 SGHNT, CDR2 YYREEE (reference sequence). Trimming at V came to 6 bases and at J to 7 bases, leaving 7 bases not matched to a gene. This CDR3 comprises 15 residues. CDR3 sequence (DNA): TGTGCCAGCACTCTAGCGGGGGGGCCGGACGGGGAGCTGTTTTTT. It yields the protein CASTLAGGPDGELFF.

DNA of the CDR3: TGCGCCAGCAGTCTCCCGAACTCCTACAATGAGCAGTTCTTC. This translates into CASSLPNSYNEQFF. The genes are TRBV5-1 and TRBJ2-1; D is unclear. The V end was cut by 5 bases, the J end by 0 bases, with 9 bases between. CDR3 length: 14 residues. Germline lookup yields CDR1 SGHRS and CDR2 YFSETQ.

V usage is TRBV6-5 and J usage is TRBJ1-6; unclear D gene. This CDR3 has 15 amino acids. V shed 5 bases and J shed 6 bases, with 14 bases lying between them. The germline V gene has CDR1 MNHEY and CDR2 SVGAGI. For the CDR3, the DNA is TGTGCCAGCAGTACCCCTTTTCGGGGTAATTCACCCCTCCACTTT. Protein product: CASSTPFRGNSPLHF.

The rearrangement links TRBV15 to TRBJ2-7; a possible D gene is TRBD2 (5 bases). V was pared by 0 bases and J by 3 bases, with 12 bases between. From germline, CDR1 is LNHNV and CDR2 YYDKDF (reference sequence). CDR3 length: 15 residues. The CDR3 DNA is TGTGCCACCAGCAGAGAACACGGGATAGGCTACGAGCAGTACTTC. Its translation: CATSREHGIGYEQYF. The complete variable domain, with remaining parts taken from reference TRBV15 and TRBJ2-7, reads DAMVIQNPRYQVTQFGKPVTLSCSQTLNHNVMYWYQQKSSQAPKLLFHYYDKDFNNEADTPDNFQSRRPNTSFCFLDIRSPGLGDTAMYLCATSREHGIGYEQYFGPGTRLTVT.

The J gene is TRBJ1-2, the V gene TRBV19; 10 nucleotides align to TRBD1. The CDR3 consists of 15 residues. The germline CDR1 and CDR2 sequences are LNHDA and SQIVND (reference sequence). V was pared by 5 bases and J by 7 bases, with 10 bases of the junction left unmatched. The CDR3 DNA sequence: TGTGCCAGTAGTCCCGCCGGGACAGGGGAGGGTGGCTACACCTTC. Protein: CASSPAGTGEGGYTF. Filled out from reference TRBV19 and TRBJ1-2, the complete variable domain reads DGGITQSPKYLFRKEGQNVTLSCEQNLNHDAMYWYRQDPGQGLRLIYYSQIVNDFQKGDIAEGYSVSREKKESFPLTVTSAQKNPTAFYLCASSPAGTGEGGYTFGSGTRLTVV.

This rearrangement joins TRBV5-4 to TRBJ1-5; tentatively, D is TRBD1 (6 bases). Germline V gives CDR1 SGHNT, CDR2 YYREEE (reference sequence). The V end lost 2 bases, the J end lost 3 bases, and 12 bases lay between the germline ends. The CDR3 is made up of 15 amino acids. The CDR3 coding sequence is TGTGCCAGCAGCTTTGGAGGGGGTCACAATCAGCCCCAGCATTTT. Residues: CASSFGGGHNQPQHF.

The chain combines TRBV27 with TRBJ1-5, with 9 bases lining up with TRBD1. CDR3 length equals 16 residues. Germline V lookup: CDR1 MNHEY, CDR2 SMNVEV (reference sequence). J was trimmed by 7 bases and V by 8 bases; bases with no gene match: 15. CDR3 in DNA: TGTGCCAGCCCGAAAGGGGGGGGACAGGGTGGACAGCCCCAGCATTTT. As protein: CASPKGGGQGGQPQHF.

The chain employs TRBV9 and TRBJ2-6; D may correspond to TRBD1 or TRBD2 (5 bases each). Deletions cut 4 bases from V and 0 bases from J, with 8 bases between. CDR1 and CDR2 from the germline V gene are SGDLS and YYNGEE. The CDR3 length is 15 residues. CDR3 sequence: CASSRGPSGANVLTF. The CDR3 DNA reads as TGTGCCAGCAGCAGGGGACCCTCTGGGGCCAACGTCCTGACTTTC. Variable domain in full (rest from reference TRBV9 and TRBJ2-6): DSGVTQTPKHLITATGQRVTLRCSPRSGDLSVYWYQQSLDQGLQFLIQYYNGEERAKGNILERFSAQQFPDLHSELNLSSLELGDSALYFCASSRGPSGANVLTFGAGSRLTVL.

In nucleotides, the CDR3 is TGTGCCAGCAGCCTTACTAGCGGGAGAACATATGAGCAGTTCTTC. This gives the protein CASSLTSGRTYEQFF. The chain links TRBV3-1 (or the pseudogene TRBV3-2) to TRBJ2-1, with 11 bases fitting TRBD2. Germline V CDR1 and CDR2: LGHDT, YNNKEL (reference sequence). The CDR3 runs to 15 residues. J was trimmed by 8 bases and V by 4 bases; bases with no gene match: 7.

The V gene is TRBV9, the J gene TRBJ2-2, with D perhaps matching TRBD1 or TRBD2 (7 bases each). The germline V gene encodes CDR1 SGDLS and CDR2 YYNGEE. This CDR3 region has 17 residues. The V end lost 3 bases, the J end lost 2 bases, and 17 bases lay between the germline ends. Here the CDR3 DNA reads TGTGCCAGCAGCGCAGGGGGGGACACCACTAACACCGGGGAGCTGTTTTTT. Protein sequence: CASSAGGDTTNTGELFF.

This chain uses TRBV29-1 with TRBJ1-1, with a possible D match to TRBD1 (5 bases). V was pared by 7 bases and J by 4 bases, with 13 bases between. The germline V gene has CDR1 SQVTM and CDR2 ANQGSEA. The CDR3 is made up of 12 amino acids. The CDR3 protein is CSALVGGTEAFF. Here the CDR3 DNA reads TGCAGCGCGCTTGTGGGGGGCACTGAAGCTTTCTTT. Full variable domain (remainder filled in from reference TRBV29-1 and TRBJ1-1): SAVISQKPSRDICQRGTSLTIQCQVDSQVTMMFWYRQQPGQSLTLIATANQGSEATYESGFVIDKFPISRPNLTFSTLTVSNMSPEDSSIYLCSALVGGTEAFFGQGTRLTVV.

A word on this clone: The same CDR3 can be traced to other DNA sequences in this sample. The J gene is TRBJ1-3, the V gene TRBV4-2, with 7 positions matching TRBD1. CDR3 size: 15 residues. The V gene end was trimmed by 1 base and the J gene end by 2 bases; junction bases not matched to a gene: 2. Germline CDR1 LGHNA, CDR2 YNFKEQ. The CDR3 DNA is TGTGCCAGCAGCCAAGTTACAGGGGCTGGAAACACCATATATTTT. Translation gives CASSQVTGAGNTIYF.

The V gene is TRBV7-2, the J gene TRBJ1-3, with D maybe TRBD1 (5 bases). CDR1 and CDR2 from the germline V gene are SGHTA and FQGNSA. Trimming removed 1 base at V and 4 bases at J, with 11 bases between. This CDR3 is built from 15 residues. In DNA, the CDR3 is TGTGCCAGCAGCTTAGATGCAGGGTTAGGAAACACCATATATTTT. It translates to CASSLDAGLGNTIYF.

The CDR3 sequence is CASSFAFSRGHEQYF. In nucleotides, the CDR3 is TGTGCCAGCAGTTTCGCCTTCAGCAGGGGTCACGAGCAGTACTTC. This chain joins TRBV6-5 and TRBJ2-7, with D possibly matching TRBD1 (6 bases). The CDR3 runs 15 residues. The ends were cut back, 4 bases at V and 5 bases at J, with 18 bases in the middle. The germline V gene encodes CDR1 MNHEY and CDR2 SVGAGI.

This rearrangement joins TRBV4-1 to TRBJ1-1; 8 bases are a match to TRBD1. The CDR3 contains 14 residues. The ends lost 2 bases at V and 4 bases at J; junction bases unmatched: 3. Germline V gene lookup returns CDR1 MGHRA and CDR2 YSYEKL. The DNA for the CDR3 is TGCGCCAGCAGCCAACTAACAGGGGGCACTGAAGCTTTCTTT. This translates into CASSQLTGGTEAFF.

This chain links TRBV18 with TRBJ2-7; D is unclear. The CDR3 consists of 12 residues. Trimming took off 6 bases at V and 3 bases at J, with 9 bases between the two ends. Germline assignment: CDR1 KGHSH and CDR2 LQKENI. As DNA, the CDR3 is TGTGCCAGCTCTCTCCTCCACTACGAGCAGTACTTC. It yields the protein CASSLLHYEQYF.

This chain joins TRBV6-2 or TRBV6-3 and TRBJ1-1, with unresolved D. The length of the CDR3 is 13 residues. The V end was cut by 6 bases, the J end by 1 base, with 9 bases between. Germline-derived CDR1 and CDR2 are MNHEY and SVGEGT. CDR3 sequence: CASSPSENTEAFF. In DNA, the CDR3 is TGTGCCAGCAGCCCTTCGGAGAACACTGAAGCTTTCTTT.

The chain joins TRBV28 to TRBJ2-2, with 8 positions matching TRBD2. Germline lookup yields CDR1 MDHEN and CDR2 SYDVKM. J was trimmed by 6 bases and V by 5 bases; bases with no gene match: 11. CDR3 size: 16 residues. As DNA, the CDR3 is TGTGCCAGCAGTCTTAGGGCGGGAGGAGGGCCCGGGGAGCTGTTTTTT. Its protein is CASSLRAGGGPGELFF.

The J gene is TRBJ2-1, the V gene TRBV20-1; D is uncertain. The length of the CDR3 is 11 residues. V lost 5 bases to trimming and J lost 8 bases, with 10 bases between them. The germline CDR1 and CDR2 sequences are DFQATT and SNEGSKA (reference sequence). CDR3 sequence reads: CSALEYDEQFF. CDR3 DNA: TGCAGTGCTTTAGAGTACGATGAGCAGTTCTTC.

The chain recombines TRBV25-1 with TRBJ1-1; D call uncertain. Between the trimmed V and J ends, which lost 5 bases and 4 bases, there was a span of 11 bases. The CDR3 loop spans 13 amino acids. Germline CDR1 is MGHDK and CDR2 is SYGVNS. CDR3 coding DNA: TGTGCCAGCAGTTTGAAGGGCGGCACTGAAGCTTTCTTT. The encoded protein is CASSLKGGTEAFF.

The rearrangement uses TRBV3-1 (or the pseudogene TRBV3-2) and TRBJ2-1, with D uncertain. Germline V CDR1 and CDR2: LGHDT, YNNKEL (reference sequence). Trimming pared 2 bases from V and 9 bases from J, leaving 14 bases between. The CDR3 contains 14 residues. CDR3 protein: CASSQQAPQGEQFF. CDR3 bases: TGTGCCAGCAGCCAACAAGCTCCCCAAGGTGAGCAGTTCTTC.